This TCR beta chain was sequenced during a study of regulatory T cells in long-lasting Graves disease. About the research overall: Positivity for TSH receptor antibodies plus over 5 years of antithyroid drugs meant persistent Graves' disease.

The CDR3 loop spans 12 amino acids. Trimming pared 2 bases from V and 11 bases from J, leaving 12 bases between. Germline CDR1 and CDR2: SGHTA and FQGNSA. In its sample, this clonotype was seen many times. HTBI primers from iRepertoire and Arm-PCR of CDR3 regions yielded the TCR beta libraries. A single record per CDR3 protein comes from TCRdb applying MiXCR to the multiplex PCR reads. This sample carries 300,000 to 500,000 distinct CDR3 sequences, more than 20% of them seen once, and the ten largest clones take around 21%. Regarding time point: persistent/refractory GD, antithyroid drugs over 5 years with positive TRAb. TCR sequences were obtained from RNA taken from PBMCs.

Source: peripheral blood mononuclear cells (PBMCs), taken when the disease was refractory, from a patient treated with antithyroid drugs. The chain has TRBV7-2 and TRBJ1-2, with D perhaps TRBD1 (6 bases). This TCR derives from a female donor with Graves disease. The CDR3 bases are TGTGCCAGCAGCTTAAGAAGGGGGAGGTACACCTTC. Its protein is CASSLRRGRYTF.